The 14 T cell receptor beta chains below come from one sample, sequenced in a study of blood T cell repertoires in COVID-19. Measured with immunoSEQ multiplex PCR; TCRdb has only the in-frame clones, and not every one. The sample carries a few hundred thousand clones, around 87% recorded once. Sequenced material: peripheral blood. The receptors derive from a woman aged 50 to 65 with acute or convalescent COVID-19.

The chain employs TRBV29-1 and TRBJ2-5, with 8 bases lining up with TRBD2. The CDR3 loop spans 12 amino acids. V was pared by 8 bases and J by 4 bases, with 6 bases of the junction left unmatched. CDR1 and CDR2 from the germline V gene are SQVTM and ANQGSEA. The CDR3 region is CSLTSGTETQYF. CDR3 in DNA: TGCAGCCTCACTAGCGGTACAGAGACCCAGTACTTC.

This chain connects TRBV19 to TRBJ1-5; possible D gene TRBD1, 6 bases. Germline V gene lookup returns CDR1 LNHDA and CDR2 SQIVND (reference sequence). V dropped 5 bases and J dropped 7 bases, with 12 bases sitting between them. This CDR3 has 13 residues. The CDR3 DNA is TGTGCCAGTAGTGTCCAGGGGAGCCAGCCCCAGCATTTT. It translates to CASSVQGSQPQHF.

This chain joins TRBV18 and TRBJ1-5; TRBD1 matches 8 bases. Unmatched junction bases numbered 4, after V lost 2 bases and J lost 4 bases. CDR3 length: 15 amino acids. Germline V gene lookup returns CDR1 KGHSH and CDR2 LQKENI. The CDR3 DNA is TGTGCCAGCTCACCAGCAGGGGGCGTTAATCAGCCCCAGCATTTT. Translating gives CASSPAGGVNQPQHF.

The genes are TRBV4-3 and TRBJ2-5; 8 positions agree with TRBD1. J lost 4 bases, V lost 1 base, and 5 bases had no gene match. CDR3 length: 15 amino acids. Germline V gene sequence: CDR1 LGHNA, CDR2 YSLEER. The CDR3 protein is CASSQVFGQGETQYF. The CDR3 region has the DNA TGCGCCAGCAGCCAAGTCTTCGGACAGGGAGAGACCCAGTACTTC.

Comments on this clone: Other DNA sequences within the sample encode an identical CDR3. The chain couples TRBV5-1 to TRBJ1-5; D not resolved. CDR3 size: 13 residues. Per germline, CDR1 SGHRS and CDR2 YFSETQ. Trimming took 1 base from V and 5 from J, leaving 7 bases between them. CDR3: CASSLMSDQPQHF. In DNA, the CDR3 is TGCGCCAGCAGCTTGATGTCAGATCAGCCCCAGCATTTT.

The rearrangement joins TRBV28 to TRBJ2-1; TRBD1 matches 9 bases. Germline V gene sequence: CDR1 MDHEN, CDR2 SYDVKM. The CDR3 contains 13 residues. After removal of 4 bases from V and 9 bases from J, the junction contained 4 bases not matched to a gene. The CDR3 protein is CASSYDRGFEQFF. The CDR3 bases are TGTGCCAGCAGTTACGACAGGGGGTTTGAGCAGTTCTTC.

The chain is built from TRBV3-1 (or the pseudogene TRBV3-2) and TRBJ1-2, with 9 positions matching TRBD1. The CDR3 spans 15 residues. The V gene end was trimmed by 1 base and the J gene end by 8 bases; junction bases not matched to a gene: 8. The germline gives CDR1 LGHDT, CDR2 YNNKEL (reference sequence). The CDR3 bases are TGTGCCAGCAGCCAAGGGGACAGGGTTTTTTTCGGCTACACCTTC. It yields the protein CASSQGDRVFFGYTF.

This rearrangement joins TRBV27 to TRBJ2-1; 9 bases fit TRBD1. The trim removed 6 bases at V and 3 bases at J, leaving 9 bases unmatched. CDR1 is MNHEY, CDR2 SMNVEV, per germline (reference sequence). The CDR3 has 16 amino acids. CDR3 residues: CASRYAGTGFYNEQFF. The CDR3 bases are TGTGCCAGCAGATACGCCGGGACAGGGTTCTACAATGAGCAGTTCTTC.

J is TRBJ1-1 and V is TRBV18, with D perhaps TRBD1 (5 bases). V was pared by 5 bases and J by 1 base, with 11 bases between. In germline, CDR1 is KGHSH, CDR2 LQKENI. The CDR3 has 14 residues. The CDR3 here is CASSKGRGNTEAFF. In DNA form, the CDR3 reads TGTGCCAGCTCAAAGGGGAGGGGGAACACTGAAGCTTTCTTT.

J is TRBJ1-2 and V is TRBV28; TRBD1 matches at 7 bases. The CDR3 consists of 13 residues. CDR1 is MDHEN and CDR2 is SYDVKM in the germline V gene. V lost 5 bases and J lost 4; bases outside the gene matches: 4. CDR3 sequence: CASSTGQSYGYTF. The CDR3 DNA reads as TGTGCCAGCAGTACGGGACAGAGCTATGGCTACACCTTC.

The chain is built from TRBV19 and TRBJ2-1, with D uncertain. The V gene's germline CDR1 is LNHDA and CDR2 SQIVND (reference sequence). Trimming cost V 7 bases and J 6 bases, with 7 bases left between them. This CDR3 spans 11 amino acids. The CDR3 region has the DNA TGTGCCAGTACCATCGGCAATGAGCAGTTCTTC. Residues: CASTIGNEQFF.

The chain carries TRBV9 and TRBJ2-7; perhaps TRBD1 as D (5 bases). CDR1 SGDLS and CDR2 YYNGEE come from the germline V gene. The CDR3 extends over 15 amino acids. V was shortened by 0 bases and J by 1 base, with 11 bases between the two germline ends. CDR3 in DNA: TGTGCCAGCAGCGTAGGCACAGGTACTTCCTACGAGCAGTACTTC. Protein product: CASSVGTGTSYEQYF.

The chain couples TRBV7-2 to TRBJ1-2; possible D gene TRBD1, 6 bases. CDR3 length: 15 residues. Trimming took 0 bases from V and 0 from J, leaving 8 bases between them. Germline V CDR1 and CDR2: SGHTA, FQGNSA. The CDR3 region has the DNA TGTGCCAGCAGCTTAGCTCAGGGGACTAACTATGGCTACACCTTC. Protein sequence: CASSLAQGTNYGYTF.

This chain uses TRBV15 with TRBJ2-6, with a tentative D call TRBD2 (7 bases). Germline V gene sequence: CDR1 LNHNV, CDR2 YYDKDF (reference sequence). This CDR3 contains 15 residues. DNA for the CDR3: TGTGCGATCTCCCCGGGGGGCGCTGGGGCCAACGTCCTGACTTTC. This translates into CAISPGGAGANVLTF.